This TCR beta chain was recovered during a study of blood T cell repertoires in COVID-19. Authors' analysis steps: Estimation of nucleated cell counts relied on the amplification of reference gene primers. Only in-frame clones appear in the TCRdb table, and some are missing; sequencing was by immunoSEQ multiplex PCR. That table is the source of V, J and clone size, and D and trimming were worked out from the DNA. The sample gives 60,000 to 75,000 clones, around 80% of which show up once; 9.8% is in the top ten. Losses at the gene ends were 5 bases for V and 6 bases for J; bases not matched to a gene: 7. CDR1 and CDR2 (germline): SGHTA, FQGTGA. This CDR3 has 15 residues.

The chain joins TRBV7-3 to TRBJ2-1; the match to TRBD2 covers 10 bases. Sample: peripheral blood. The sequence was obtained from a woman aged 50 to 60 with acute or convalescent COVID-19. In DNA, the CDR3 is TGTGCCAGCAGCCTCAAGCGGGGGGGCCCCAATGAGCAGTTCTTC. As protein: CASSLKRGGPNEQFF.